One sample yielded the 21 T cell receptor beta chains listed below, sequenced in a study of blood T cells in healthy people across ages. For the second PCR, which ran for about 6 to 11 cycles, a sample-barcoded 5' primer and a J-beta primer mix were used. TCRdb analysed the 5' RACE reads with MiXCR anew, one entry per CDR3 protein. This sample has about 1,400,000 distinct CDR3 sequences, with around 39% found just once. Sequencing input: blood. All receptors derive from a woman younger than 30 in good health.

This clonotype was counted only a few times. V and J are TRBV10-3 and TRBJ2-1; TRBD2 aligns across 11 bases. Trimming removed 4 bases from V and 6 bases from J; junction bases left unmatched: 11. The germline CDR1 and CDR2 sequences are ENHRY and SYGVKD. The CDR3 runs 17 residues. CDR3 loop: CAISVLAGGLDTNEQFF. The DNA of the CDR3 is TGTGCCATCAGTGTTCTAGCGGGAGGCCTCGACACCAATGAGCAGTTCTTC.

The gene calls are TRBV20-1 and TRBJ1-5; 7 nucleotides agree with TRBD1. Trimming cost V 3 bases and J 3 bases; bases outside gene matches: 5. The CDR3 is 14 residues long. CDR1 is DFQATT, CDR2 SNEGSKA, per germline (reference sequence). CDR3 coding DNA: TGCAGTGCTAGTAACAGGGGAGACAATCAGCCCCAGCATTTT. It is translated as CSASNRGDNQPQHF.

The chain couples TRBV4-1 to TRBJ1-2; D gene unclear. Germline V gene lookup returns CDR1 MGHRA and CDR2 YSYEKL. Trimming left V 0 bases short and J 4 bases short, with 9 bases between. This CDR3 is built from 14 residues. This CDR3 is CASSQDSGFYGYTF. Written as DNA, the CDR3 is TGCGCCAGCAGCCAAGACTCGGGTTTCTATGGCTACACCTTC.

In the case of this clonotype: Given a much more abundant clone one base away, this may be a read error. The V and J genes are TRBV6-1 and TRBJ1-2; 9 bases are shared with TRBD1. This CDR3 is 12 amino acids long. Per germline, CDR1 MNHNS and CDR2 SASEGT. V was clipped by 5 bases and J by 6 bases; unmatched bases: 1. CDR3 coding DNA: TGTGCCAGCAGTACAGGGGGCGATGGCTACACCTTC. Encoded protein: CASSTGGDGYTF.

The V and J genes are TRBV6-1 and TRBJ2-5; the D gene is possibly TRBD2 (5 bases). V lost 2 bases and J lost 5, with 9 bases in between. CDR3 size: 13 residues. CDR1 and CDR2 (germline): MNHNS, SASEGT. DNA for the CDR3: TGTGCCAGCAGTGAATCGCCGGGGGAGACCCAGTACTTC. As protein: CASSESPGETQYF.

This clonotype was found a few times. The V call is TRBV7-3, the J call TRBJ1-2; no definite D call. Trimming removed 4 bases from V and 7 bases from J, with 10 bases in between. Germline CDR1 is SGHTA and CDR2 is FQGTGA. CDR3 length: 12 amino acids. The CDR3 here is CASSSTTSGYTF. The CDR3 coding sequence is TGTGCCAGCAGCTCCACGACAAGTGGCTACACCTTC.

This chain joins TRBV12-5 and TRBJ2-1; 9 nucleotides align to TRBD2. V lost 7 bases to trimming and J lost 7 bases; unmatched junction nucleotides: 8. The CDR3 loop spans 14 amino acids. The V gene's germline CDR1 is LGHNT and CDR2 FRNRAP. The DNA for the CDR3 is TGTGCTAGTGTCCGGACTAGCGAGTGGAATGAGCAGTTCTTC. It encodes CASVRTSEWNEQFF.

This clonotype was counted a few times. The chain is built from TRBV6-6 and TRBJ2-3, with 12 bases that match TRBD2. J lost 0 bases, V lost 7 bases, and 8 bases had no gene match. CDR1 is MNHNY, CDR2 SVGAGI, per germline (reference sequence). The CDR3 has 17 residues. CDR3 sequence reads: CASTKRTSGASTDTQYF. The CDR3, as DNA: TGTGCCAGCACCAAGAGGACTAGCGGGGCTAGCACAGATACGCAGTATTTT.

This clonotype was observed a handful of times. As DNA, the CDR3 is TGCGCCAGCAGCTTGGAGTTCGACAGTAAGCAGTACTTC. Its protein product is CASSLEFDSKQYF. This rearrangement joins TRBV5-1 to TRBJ2-4; a possible D gene is TRBD1 (5 bases). The V gene lost 0 bases and the J gene lost 13 bases, with 14 bases spanning the gap. CDR3 length: 13 residues. Germline CDR1 and CDR2: SGHRS and YFSETQ.

This clonotype was counted only a few times. The chain carries TRBV7-2 and TRBJ2-3, with D perhaps TRBD1 (6 bases). Germline V lookup: CDR1 SGHTA, CDR2 FQGNSA. Trimming left V 8 bases short and J 5 bases short, with 23 bases between. The length of the CDR3 is 16 residues. The chain's CDR3 is CASGLFLGQIGDTQYF. The CDR3 DNA reads TGTGCCAGCGGCCTCTTTCTGGGACAAATTGGAGATACGCAGTATTTT.

This clonotype has just a few counts. The V and J genes are TRBV6-1 and TRBJ2-1; 10 bases fit TRBD1. Germline CDR1 reads MNHNS; CDR2 reads SASEGT. CDR3 length equals 15 residues. V lost 10 bases to trimming and J lost 6 bases; unmatched junction nucleotides: 12. The CDR3 DNA reads TGTGCCACCCCGAACGAGGGACAGGGGAGCAATGAGCAGTTCTTC. Protein sequence: CATPNEGQGSNEQFF.

This clonotype was picked up one time. The chain carries TRBV9 and TRBJ2-2, with D maybe TRBD2 (5 bases). Germline CDR1 is SGDLS and CDR2 is YYNGEE. V was pared by 0 bases and J by 5 bases, with 14 bases between. The CDR3 has 16 residues. As DNA, the CDR3 is TGTGCCAGCAGCGTAGAGCTTGCGGGCAGAACCGGGGAGCTGTTTTTT. This codes for CASSVELAGRTGELFF.

This clonotype was found a few times. The chain has TRBV7-2 and TRBJ2-5; D is unclear. Trimming stripped 1 base from V and 11 bases from J, with 20 bases between. The CDR3 runs to 15 residues. From germline, CDR1 is SGHTA and CDR2 FQGNSA. CDR3 in amino acids: CASSLEHRSYNEQYF. DNA of the CDR3: TGTGCCAGCAGCTTAGAGCATAGGTCCTACAATGAGCAGTACTTC.

This clonotype was counted at least ten times. The gene calls are TRBV20-1 and TRBJ2-1; D gene unclear. CDR1 is DFQATT and CDR2 is SNEGSKA in the germline V gene (reference sequence). Trimming pared 1 base from V and 7 bases from J, leaving 5 bases between. CDR3 length: 11 residues. CDR3 bases: TGCAGTGCTAGAGTGGCGAATGAGCAGTTCTTC. It is translated as CSARVANEQFF.

This clonotype has only a few counts. The V call is TRBV2, the J call TRBJ1-2; D call uncertain. The CDR3 runs to 14 residues. CDR1 is SNHLY, CDR2 FYNNEI, per germline. V shed 3 bases and J shed 0 bases, with 8 bases lying between them. Here the CDR3 DNA reads TGTGCCAGCAGTGAGGCGGGAGCTAACTATGGCTACACCTTC. Translated, it gives CASSEAGANYGYTF.

The rearrangement uses TRBV2 and TRBJ2-7, with TRBD2 as a possible D gene (5 bases). This CDR3 has 13 residues. CDR1 and CDR2 from the germline V gene are SNHLY and FYNNEI. V was cut by 7 bases and J by 3 bases, with 13 bases left in between. DNA for the CDR3: TGTGCCAGCACTCGAGGGAACAACTACGAGCAGTACTTC. Translation gives CASTRGNNYEQYF.

The chain links TRBV27 to TRBJ1-1, with 9 nucleotides matching TRBD1. The V and J ends lost 10 bases and 5 bases, in that order; junction bases with no gene match: 23. The CDR3 is 18 residues long. Germline V gene data show CDR1 as MNHEY and CDR2 as SMNVEV (reference sequence). In DNA, the CDR3 is TGTGCCACCGGGCCGTTGCATACAGGGGGCGCGGAGAGGACTGAAGCTTTCTTT. Translated, it gives CATGPLHTGGAERTEAFF.

The chain recombines TRBV6-1 with TRBJ1-1, with no clear D. Germline CDR1 reads MNHNS; CDR2 reads SASEGT. Trimming removed 7 bases from V and 0 bases from J, with 9 bases in between. CDR3 size: 13 residues. The chain's CDR3 is CASKVGMNTEAFF. Here the CDR3 DNA reads TGTGCCAGCAAGGTGGGGATGAACACTGAAGCTTTCTTT.

This clonotype occurred a few times. The chain combines TRBV5-1 with TRBJ2-1; TRBD2 agrees at 7 bases. Germline lookup yields CDR1 SGHRS and CDR2 YFSETQ. V dropped 7 bases and J dropped 0; count of bases not matched to a gene: 16. The CDR3 extends over 18 amino acids. CDR3 nucleotide sequence: TGCGCCAGCCTACCGCCACTAGCGACCCATAGCTCCTACAATGAGCAGTTCTTC. Translation: CASLPPLATHSSYNEQFF.

This clonotype was detected only a few times. The chain links TRBV4-2 to TRBJ2-1; 14 bases line up with TRBD2. The germline V gene has CDR1 LGHNA and CDR2 YNFKEQ. This CDR3 has 20 residues. V trimming: 4 bases; J trimming: 0 bases; junction bases outside the gene matches: 11. CDR3 amino acids: CASSRGFGTSGGSSYNEQFF. The CDR3 bases are TGTGCCAGCAGCCGCGGTTTTGGGACTAGCGGGGGAAGCTCCTACAATGAGCAGTTCTTC.

V usage is TRBV21-1 and J usage is TRBJ2-5. TRBV21-1 is designated a pseudogene. The CDR3 is 15 residues long. As DNA, the CDR3 is TGTGCCAGCAGCAAGTTTGCAGGGAACCAAGAGACCCAGTACTTC. It specifies CASSKFAGNQETQYF.